Below are 3 T cell receptor beta chains sequenced from a single sample in a study of early T cells in non-severe SARS-CoV-2 infection. TCRdb recomputed calls from the 5' RACE reads with MiXCR, one row per CDR3 protein. The table lists about 50,000 distinct CDR3 sequences, around 8% of them singletons, with about 4.2% in the top ten. The sample taken for sequencing was whole blood. The receptors here all came from an adult who was a healthcare worker with PCR-confirmed SARS-CoV-2 infection or an uninfected control (not recorded which).

CDR3 loop: CSASPDRSEYF. The CDR3 DNA is TGCAGTGCTAGCCCCGACAGGTCCGAGTATTTT. This chain connects TRBV20-1 to TRBJ2-3, with D possibly being TRBD1 (6 bases). Trimming took off 3 bases at V and 13 bases at J, with 14 bases between the two ends. Germline CDR1 reads DFQATT; CDR2 reads SNEGSKA (reference sequence). This CDR3 region has 11 residues.

This clonotype was seen repeatedly, ten times or more. The chain carries TRBV6-6 and TRBJ2-5, with 7 bases fitting TRBD2. The CDR3 totals 15 residues. V lost 8 bases and J lost 4; bases outside the gene matches: 13. CDR1 and CDR2 (germline): MNHNY, SVGAGI (reference sequence). The CDR3 DNA reads as TGTGCCAGCCTGGGAGGGTCCGGGAACGTAGAGACCCAGTACTTC. Translating it yields CASLGGSGNVETQYF.

The table lists this clonotype with a few counts. CDR3 sequence reads: CASSLYGGSSYNEQFF. The CDR3 coding sequence is TGTGCCAGCAGTTTATACGGGGGAAGCTCCTACAATGAGCAGTTCTTC. The chain employs TRBV28 and TRBJ2-1; a possible D gene is TRBD2 (6 bases). The germline CDR1 and CDR2 sequences are MDHEN and SYDVKM. V was clipped by 1 base and J by 0 bases, with 10 bases between them. This CDR3 has 16 amino acids.